This T cell receptor (beta chain) was recovered during a study of human CD8 memory T cell subsets. By frequency, this clonotype registers medium-sized (0.01 to 0.1%). Antigen specificity is unknown. UMI-labeled 5' RACE yielded the TCR beta libraries. Using the 5' RACE reads, TCRdb records one entry per CDR3 protein without DNA. The specimen's table records thousands of distinct CDR3 sequences. Study results and limitations: The stem-like memory T cell repertoire shared very little with the precursor exhausted T cell repertoire.

The CDR3 has 13 residues. The germline V gene encodes CDR1 SGHAT and CDR2 FQNNGV. From healthy donors, buffy coats were the source of the PBMC. A negative magnetic separation step was used to enrich total CD8+ T cells. Duplicate vials of some 150,000 sorted CD8+ T cells per subset supplied the RNA. This receptor was obtained from a human donor in good health. The V and J genes are TRBV11-2 and TRBJ1-1. The sequencing input was CD8+ T cells from PBMCs. This CDR3 reads CASSLATTNEAFF.